These 27 T cell receptor beta chains were sequenced from one sample in a study of blood T cell repertoires in COVID-19. Libraries were prepared by immunoSEQ multiplex PCR; TCRdb keeps only in-frame clonotypes and omits some of them. In the table there are under 200,000 clones, approximately 88% of which are singletons. Sequencing input: peripheral blood. The receptors here all came from a woman of 80 years or more with active or convalescent COVID-19.

The CDR3 reads CATSRAQEYSNQPQHF. The CDR3 DNA sequence: TGTGCCACCAGCAGAGCCCAGGAATATAGCAATCAGCCCCAGCATTTT. The chain uses TRBV15 and TRBJ1-5; D not certain. The CDR3 sequence is 16 residues long. Trimming left V 1 base short and J 0 bases short, with 10 bases between. Germline V gene data show CDR1 as LNHNV and CDR2 as YYDKDF (reference sequence).

In DNA form, the CDR3 reads TGTGCCAGTAGTATACGGGGGACAGCTCTAGTGAACACTGAAGCTTTCTTT. Translated, it gives CASSIRGTALVNTEAFF. The V and J genes are TRBV19 and TRBJ1-1; 7 bases agree with TRBD1. J lost 0 bases, V lost 2 bases, and 9 bases had no gene match. The germline gives CDR1 LNHDA, CDR2 SQIVND (reference sequence). CDR3 size: 17 residues.

The genes are TRBV12-3 or TRBV12-4 and TRBJ2-7, with D possibly matching TRBD2 (6 bases). CDR3 length: 12 amino acids. Trimming removed 11 bases at V and 2 bases at J, with 13 bases between. The CDR3 DNA sequence: TGTGCCTCGGCGGGAATCGCCTACGAGCAGTACTTC. It translates to CASAGIAYEQYF.

The CDR3 reads CASSQQGDSPLHF. The CDR3, as DNA: TGTGCCAGCAGTCAACAGGGCGACTCACCCCTCCACTTT. The rearrangement joins TRBV7-9 to TRBJ1-6; tentative D call: TRBD1 (6 bases). V was shortened by 6 bases and J by 10 bases, with 13 bases between the two germline ends. CDR1 is SEHNR, CDR2 FQNEAQ, per germline (reference sequence). The CDR3 runs to 13 residues.

The V call is TRBV5-8, the J call TRBJ1-3; a weak D match, TRBD1 (6 bases). Trimming shortened V by 2 bases and J by 7 bases, and 19 bases separated the two germline ends. There are 16 residues in the CDR3. Germline CDR1 reads SGHTS; CDR2 reads YDEGEE. CDR3 region: CASSFKGQTIGNTIYF. The CDR3 DNA follows: TGTGCCAGCAGCTTTAAGGGACAAACTATCGGGAACACCATATATTTT.

V and J are TRBV18 and TRBJ1-1; no definite D call. The CDR3 covers 14 residues. Germline V CDR1 and CDR2: KGHSH, LQKENI. The V gene lost 2 bases and the J gene lost 3 bases, with 10 bases spanning the gap. CDR3 region: CASSPRELDTEAFF. In DNA, the CDR3 is TGTGCCAGCTCACCAAGAGAGTTGGACACTGAAGCTTTCTTT.

This clone was observed a handful of times. The chain employs TRBV6-6 and TRBJ1-1, with D hard to call. There are 14 residues in the CDR3. Deletions cut 7 bases from V and 3 bases from J, with 15 bases between. The germline V gene has CDR1 MNHNY and CDR2 SVGAGI (reference sequence). CDR3 nucleotide sequence: TGTGCCAGCACCCATTTACAGAAGGACACTGAAGCTTTCTTT. Protein: CASTHLQKDTEAFF.

The rearrangement links TRBV18 to TRBJ2-7; perhaps TRBD1 as D (6 bases). V dropped 5 bases and J dropped 5 bases, with 13 bases sitting between them. Germline V gene lookup returns CDR1 KGHSH and CDR2 LQKENI. The CDR3 totals 13 residues. The CDR3 spells CASSKPGQNEQYF. The CDR3 bases are TGTGCCAGCTCAAAACCCGGACAGAACGAGCAGTACTTC.

The chain combines TRBV6-5 with TRBJ1-1; possibly TRBD1 for D (5 bases). The CDR3 totals 13 residues. Germline assignment: CDR1 MNHEY and CDR2 SVGAGI. Between the trimmed V and J ends, which lost 6 bases and 2 bases, there was a span of 10 bases. CDR3 sequence reads: CASSLQANTEAFF. CDR3 sequence (DNA): TGTGCCAGCAGCCTACAGGCTAACACTGAAGCTTTCTTT.

This rearrangement joins TRBV5-1 to TRBJ2-5; D unclear. The V end was cut by 7 bases, the J end by 1 base, with 8 bases between. There are 12 residues in the CDR3. CDR1 is SGHRS and CDR2 is YFSETQ in the germline V gene. CDR3 protein: CASGAAQETQYF. The CDR3 bases are TGCGCCAGCGGTGCGGCCCAAGAGACCCAGTACTTC.

The V call is TRBV27, the J call TRBJ1-6; TRBD1 matches 7 bases. This CDR3 is built from 14 residues. Germline V gene sequence: CDR1 MNHEY, CDR2 SMNVEV (reference sequence). The V and J ends lost 0 bases and 8 bases, in that order; junction bases with no gene match: 1. The CDR3 coding sequence is TGTGCCAGCAGTTTATCAGGGGGCGATTCACCCCTCCACTTT. It codes for CASSLSGGDSPLHF.

V is TRBV19 and J is TRBJ1-6; a weak D match, TRBD1 (5 bases). V lost 3 bases and J 1 base, leaving 19 bases between the germline ends. The length of the CDR3 is 19 residues. Germline loops: CDR1 LNHDA, CDR2 SQIVND (reference sequence). The CDR3 nucleotides are TGTGCCAGTAGTATCACGGGACTTTTGGGTGGTTCCTATAATTCACCCCTCCACTTT. This encodes CASSITGLLGGSYNSPLHF.

The rearrangement links TRBV5-8 to TRBJ1-5; perhaps TRBD1 as D (6 bases). CDR3 length equals 15 residues. Germline loops: CDR1 SGHTS, CDR2 YDEGEE. V was shortened by 2 bases and J by 0 bases, with 9 bases between the two germline ends. In DNA form, the CDR3 reads TGTGCCAGCAGCTTCGGACAGATTAGCAATCAGCCCCAGCATTTT. Its translation is CASSFGQISNQPQHF.

The chain combines TRBV18 with TRBJ2-1, with 8 nucleotides matching TRBD1. Trimming cost V 5 bases and J 0 bases; bases outside gene matches: 3. Germline V gene data show CDR1 as KGHSH and CDR2 as LQKENI. This CDR3 has 15 amino acids. CDR3 nucleotide sequence: TGTGCCAGCTCAAGACAGGGGTCCTCCTACAATGAGCAGTTCTTC. It encodes CASSRQGSSYNEQFF. The entire variable domain, with the rest obtained from reference TRBV18 and TRBJ2-1, is as follows: NAGVMQNPRHLVRRRGQEARLRCSPMKGHSHVYWYRQLPEEGLKFMVYLQKENIIDESGMPKERFSAEFPKEGPSILRIQQVVRGDSAAYFCASSRQGSSYNEQFFGPGTRLTVL.

The J gene is TRBJ1-2, the V gene TRBV6-5; D gene unclear. The germline gives CDR1 MNHEY, CDR2 SVGAGI. The CDR3 has 12 amino acids. V was pared by 6 bases and J by 8 bases, with 13 bases between. This CDR3 is CASRKKEEGYTF. As DNA, the CDR3 is TGTGCCAGCAGGAAAAAGGAGGAAGGCTACACCTTC.

The CDR3 DNA sequence: TGTGCCAGCAGTTACAGACAGGGGGCAAGCCAGCCCCAGCATTTT. Amino acid sequence: CASSYRQGASQPQHF. V usage is TRBV6-6 and J usage is TRBJ1-5; 10 positions match TRBD1. Losses at the gene ends were 2 bases for V and 7 bases for J; bases not matched to a gene: 5. Germline CDR1 and CDR2: MNHNY and SVGAGI (reference sequence). CDR3 length: 15 residues.

The gene calls are TRBV19 and TRBJ2-7, with 7 bases lining up with TRBD1. Germline CDR1 is LNHDA and CDR2 is SQIVND (reference sequence). This CDR3 has 13 residues. The ends lost 6 bases at V and 2 bases at J; junction bases unmatched: 4. The CDR3 sequence is CASSEGAAYEQYF. CDR3 nucleotide sequence: TGTGCCAGTAGCGAGGGGGCCGCCTACGAGCAGTACTTC.

The chain recombines TRBV6-2 or TRBV6-3 with TRBJ2-3, with D possibly matching TRBD2 (5 bases). Trimming removed 5 bases at V and 2 bases at J, with 8 bases between. The CDR3 consists of 13 residues. Germline V gene sequence: CDR1 MNHEY, CDR2 SVGEGT. The DNA for the CDR3 is TGTGCCAGCAGTAGCGGACTCACAGATACGCAGTATTTT. As protein: CASSSGLTDTQYF.

V is TRBV30 and J is TRBJ1-6, with 11 nucleotides matching TRBD1. CDR3 size: 16 residues. Germline values: CDR1 GTSNPN, CDR2 SVGIG (reference sequence). The CDR3 here is CAGRTGGLQPNSPLHF. Here the CDR3 DNA reads TGTGCGGGGCGGACAGGGGGCTTACAACCCAATTCACCCCTCCACTTT. The variable domain in full, with the rest retrieved from reference TRBV30 and TRBJ1-6, is SQTIHQWPATLVQPVGSPLSLECTVEGTSNPNLYWYRQAAGRGLQLLFYSVGIGQISSEVPQNLSASRPQDRQFILSSKKLLLSDSGFYLCAGRTGGLQPNSPLHFGNGTRLTVT.

The gene calls are TRBV5-6 and TRBJ1-1; 7 nucleotides align to TRBD1. Germline V gives CDR1 SGHDT, CDR2 YYEEEE. V lost 6 bases and J lost 3; bases outside the gene matches: 14. This CDR3 comprises 16 residues. CDR3 nucleotides: TGTGCCAGCATCTACAATACCGGGACAGTATACACTGAAGCTTTCTTT. Translated: CASIYNTGTVYTEAFF.

This chain uses TRBV5-1 with TRBJ2-2; 7 bases are a match to TRBD1. Germline V lookup: CDR1 SGHRS, CDR2 YFSETQ. V was pared by 4 bases and J by 4 bases, with 10 bases of the junction left unmatched. This CDR3 has 16 amino acids. CDR3 coding DNA: TGCGCCAGCAGCGGGACAGATCATCCAAGCACCGGGGAGCTGTTTTTT. Residues: CASSGTDHPSTGELFF.

This chain uses TRBV5-6 with TRBJ2-6; possible D gene TRBD2, 5 bases. V was cut by 7 bases and J by 0 bases, with 20 bases left in between. The CDR3 spans 18 residues. The V gene's germline CDR1 is SGHDT and CDR2 YYEEEE. This CDR3 reads CASGWERQFYSGANVLTF. CDR3 DNA sequence: TGTGCCAGCGGGTGGGAGCGGCAGTTTTACTCTGGGGCCAACGTCCTGACTTTC.

This clone was observed many times. The V gene is TRBV6-4, the J gene TRBJ1-5; possibly TRBD1 for D (6 bases). This CDR3 has 18 residues. V was clipped by 2 bases and J by 0 bases, with 17 bases between them. Germline V gives CDR1 MRHNA, CDR2 SNTAGT. Written as DNA, the CDR3 is TGTGCCAGCAGTGACCCACCGACAGGCGCCAATAGCAATCAGCCCCAGCATTTT. Protein product: CASSDPPTGANSNQPQHF.

This clone was seen more than once but under ten times. The chain has TRBV2 and TRBJ2-7; D gene ambiguous. Between the trimmed V and J ends, which lost 7 bases and 0 bases, there was a span of 4 bases. CDR1 and CDR2 from the germline V gene are SNHLY and FYNNEI. This CDR3 has 11 residues. The CDR3 sequence: CASTNSYEQYF. The DNA of the CDR3 is TGTGCCAGCACAAACTCCTACGAGCAGTACTTC.

The rearrangement links TRBV5-1 to TRBJ2-1; 9 bases match TRBD1. This CDR3 is 18 amino acids long. In germline, CDR1 is SGHRS, CDR2 YFSETQ. J was trimmed by 2 bases and V by 2 bases; bases with no gene match: 11. The CDR3 DNA reads as TGCGCCAGCAGCTTAGAGCCCCCCGGGACAGGGCCCTACAATGAGCAGTTCTTC. Protein: CASSLEPPGTGPYNEQFF.

The chain carries TRBV2 and TRBJ1-5; TRBD1 matches at 12 bases. After removal of 4 bases from V and 6 bases from J, the junction contained 4 bases not matched to a gene. The CDR3 is 15 amino acids. Germline CDR1 is SNHLY and CDR2 is FYNNEI. CDR3 residues: CASSGGQGAGQPQHF. The CDR3 coding sequence is TGTGCCAGCAGTGGGGGACAGGGGGCAGGTCAGCCCCAGCATTTT.

The chain couples TRBV2 to TRBJ1-6; no reliable D call. The CDR3 length is 14 residues. With 7 bases removed from V and 7 bases from J, the gap between germline ends came to 14 bases. The germline gives CDR1 SNHLY, CDR2 FYNNEI. For the CDR3, the DNA is TGTGCCAGCAAGAAGGAGGCGGGGAATTCACCCCTCCACTTT. The encoded protein is CASKKEAGNSPLHF.